The text below deals with one T cell receptor beta chain. The antigen is not known. Sequencing of cultured CD4+ T cell DNA used the Oncomine TCR Beta short-read assay. MiXCR, applied by TCRdb to the PCR reads, yields one record per CDR3 protein. The repertoire holds some 8,600 distinct CDR3 sequences, with 45% to 65% as singletons. Specified treatment: roughly 11-day PBMC culture with coronavirus spike peptide pools or control peptides (ViraFEST assay). Gathered ahead of the COVID-19 pandemic (2011-2018) were the CD4+ T cells of the unexposed donor. The data were taken from a study of vaccination and CD4 T cells after COVID-19. About the research overall: Each individual in the study obtained two doses of BNT162b2 or mRNA-1273 vaccine. The post-COVID sampling time was a median roughly 100 days after diagnosis, ranging from 35 to 161. Each of the control cultures got a CEFX pool, an HIV-1 Nef pool, or no peptide.

Sequences were obtained from CD4+ T cells from blood, cultured in vitro. The TCR originated in a human donor in good health.

The CDR3 loop is CASWDSSYNEQFF. CDR3 nucleotides: TGCGCCAGCTGGGACAGCTCCTACAATGAGCAGTTCTTC. This sequence joins TRBV23-1 and TRBJ2-1; 7 bases match TRBD1. TRBV23-1 is filed as an ORF, its function uncertain. After removal of 8 bases from V and 0 bases from J, the junction contained 1 base not matched to a gene. This CDR3 contains 13 residues.